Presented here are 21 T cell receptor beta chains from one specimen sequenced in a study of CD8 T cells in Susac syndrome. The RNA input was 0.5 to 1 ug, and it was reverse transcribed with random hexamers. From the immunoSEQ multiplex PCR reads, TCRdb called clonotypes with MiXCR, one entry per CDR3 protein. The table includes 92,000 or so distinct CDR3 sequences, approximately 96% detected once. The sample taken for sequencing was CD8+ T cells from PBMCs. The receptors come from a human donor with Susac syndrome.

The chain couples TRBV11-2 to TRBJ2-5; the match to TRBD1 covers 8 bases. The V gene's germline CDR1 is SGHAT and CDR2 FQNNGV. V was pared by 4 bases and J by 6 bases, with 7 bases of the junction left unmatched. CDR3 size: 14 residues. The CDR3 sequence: CASSSDRVRQTQYF. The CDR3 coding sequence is TGTGCCAGCAGCTCGGACAGGGTGAGGCAGACCCAGTACTTC. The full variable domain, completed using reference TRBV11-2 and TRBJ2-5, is EAGVAQSPRYKIIEKRQSVAFWCNPISGHATLYWYQQILGQGPKLLIQFQNNGVVDDSQLPKDRFSAERLKGVDSTLKIQPAKLEDSAVYLCASSSDRVRQTQYFGPGTRLLVL.

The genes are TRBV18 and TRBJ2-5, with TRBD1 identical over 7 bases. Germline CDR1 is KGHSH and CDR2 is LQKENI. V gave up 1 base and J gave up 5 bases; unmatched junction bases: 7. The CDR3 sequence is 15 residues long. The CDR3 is CASSPRETGLETQYF. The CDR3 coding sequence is TGTGCCAGCTCACCACGGGAGACAGGGTTGGAGACCCAGTACTTC.

For the CDR3, the DNA is TGTGCCAGCAGGCCAGGGGACAGCGCAAACTATGGCTACACCTTC. The encoded protein is CASRPGDSANYGYTF. J is TRBJ1-2 and V is TRBV6-4, with 7 bases identical to TRBD1. Germline-derived CDR1 and CDR2 are MRHNA and SNTAGT. The CDR3 contains 15 residues. V was clipped by 6 bases and J by 2 bases; unmatched bases: 9.

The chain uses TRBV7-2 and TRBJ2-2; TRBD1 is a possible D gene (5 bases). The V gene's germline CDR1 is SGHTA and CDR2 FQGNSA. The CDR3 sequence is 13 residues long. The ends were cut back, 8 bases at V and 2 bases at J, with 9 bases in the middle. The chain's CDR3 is CASFTGNTGELFF. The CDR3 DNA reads TGTGCCAGCTTCACAGGAAACACCGGGGAGCTGTTTTTT.

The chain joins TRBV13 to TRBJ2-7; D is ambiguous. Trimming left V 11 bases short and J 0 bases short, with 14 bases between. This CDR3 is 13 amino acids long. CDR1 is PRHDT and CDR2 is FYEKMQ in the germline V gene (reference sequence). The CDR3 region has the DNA TGTGCCTCCAGGTCTTGGAGCTCCTACGAGCAGTACTTC. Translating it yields CASRSWSSYEQYF.

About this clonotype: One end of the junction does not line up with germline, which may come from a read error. CDR3 nucleotides: TGCAGTGCTGGACCCGACAACGAGCAGTTCTTC. Its protein product is CSAGPDNEQFF. The rearrangement links TRBV20-1 to TRBJ2-1; D not certain. The CDR3 consists of 11 residues. Germline V gives CDR1 DFQATT, CDR2 SNEGSKA (reference sequence).

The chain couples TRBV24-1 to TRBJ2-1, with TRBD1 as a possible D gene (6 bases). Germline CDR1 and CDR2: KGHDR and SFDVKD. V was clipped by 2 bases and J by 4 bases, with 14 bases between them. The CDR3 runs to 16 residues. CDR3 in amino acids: CATSDSGTTTYNEQFF. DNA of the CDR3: TGTGCCACCAGTGATTCCGGGACAACGACTTACAATGAGCAGTTCTTC.

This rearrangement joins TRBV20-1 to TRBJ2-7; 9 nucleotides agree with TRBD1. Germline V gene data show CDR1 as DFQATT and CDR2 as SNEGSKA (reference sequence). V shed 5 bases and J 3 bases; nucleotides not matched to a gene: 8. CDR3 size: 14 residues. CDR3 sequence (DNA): TGCAGTGCTCGCTCGGGACAGGGAGGCTACGAGCAGTACTTC. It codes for CSARSGQGGYEQYF.

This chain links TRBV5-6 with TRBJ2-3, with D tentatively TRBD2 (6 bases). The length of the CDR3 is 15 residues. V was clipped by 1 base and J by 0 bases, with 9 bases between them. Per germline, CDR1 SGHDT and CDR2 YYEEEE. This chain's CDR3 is CASSLFSGSTDTQYF. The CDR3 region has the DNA TGTGCCAGCAGCTTGTTTAGCGGAAGCACAGATACGCAGTATTTT.

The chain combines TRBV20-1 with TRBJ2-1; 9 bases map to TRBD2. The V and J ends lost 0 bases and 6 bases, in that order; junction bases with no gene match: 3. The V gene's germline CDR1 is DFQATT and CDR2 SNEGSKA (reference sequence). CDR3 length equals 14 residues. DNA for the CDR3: TGCAGTGCTAGAGAGATAGCGGGGGTCAATGAGCAGTTCTTC. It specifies CSAREIAGVNEQFF.

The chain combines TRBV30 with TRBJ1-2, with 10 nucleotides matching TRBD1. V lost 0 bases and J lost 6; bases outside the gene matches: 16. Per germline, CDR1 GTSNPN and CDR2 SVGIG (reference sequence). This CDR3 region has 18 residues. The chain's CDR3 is CAWSVRGQGNWLRDGYTF. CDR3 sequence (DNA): TGTGCCTGGAGTGTACGGGGACAGGGGAATTGGTTGAGAGATGGCTACACCTTC.

CDR3 loop: CASSSGTGRLNTEAFF. The CDR3 bases are TGCGCCAGCAGCTCCGGGACAGGTCGACTGAACACTGAAGCTTTCTTT. The chain employs TRBV5-1 and TRBJ1-1, with TRBD1 matching 8 bases. Trimming at V came to 3 bases and at J to 0 bases, leaving 7 bases not matched to a gene. This CDR3 contains 16 residues. CDR1 and CDR2 (germline): SGHRS, YFSETQ.

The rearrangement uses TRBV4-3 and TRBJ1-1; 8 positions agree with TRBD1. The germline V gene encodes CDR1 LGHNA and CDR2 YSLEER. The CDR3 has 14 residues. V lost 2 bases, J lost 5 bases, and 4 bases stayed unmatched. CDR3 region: CASSQRTGTTEAFF. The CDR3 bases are TGCGCCAGCAGCCAACGGACAGGGACGACTGAAGCTTTCTTT.

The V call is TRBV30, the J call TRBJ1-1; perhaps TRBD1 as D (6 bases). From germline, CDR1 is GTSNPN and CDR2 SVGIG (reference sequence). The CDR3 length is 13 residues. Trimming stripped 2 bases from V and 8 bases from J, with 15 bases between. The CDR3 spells CAWSLGPGAEAFF. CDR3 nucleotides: TGTGCCTGGAGTTTGGGCCCAGGGGCAGAAGCTTTCTTT.

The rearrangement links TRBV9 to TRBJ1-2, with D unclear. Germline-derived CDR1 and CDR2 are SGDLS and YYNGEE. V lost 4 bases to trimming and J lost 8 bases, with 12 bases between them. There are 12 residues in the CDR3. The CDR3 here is CASSRPNWGYTF. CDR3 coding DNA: TGTGCCAGCAGCCGTCCGAACTGGGGCTACACCTTC. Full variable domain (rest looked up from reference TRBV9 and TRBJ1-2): DSGVTQTPKHLITATGQRVTLRCSPRSGDLSVYWYQQSLDQGLQFLIQYYNGEERAKGNILERFSAQQFPDLHSELNLSSLELGDSALYFCASSRPNWGYTFGSGTRLTVV.

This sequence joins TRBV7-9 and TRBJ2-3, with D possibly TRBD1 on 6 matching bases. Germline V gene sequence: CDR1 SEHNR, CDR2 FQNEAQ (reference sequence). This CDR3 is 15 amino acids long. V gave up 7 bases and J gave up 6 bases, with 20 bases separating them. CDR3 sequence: CASITAGTGTDTQYF. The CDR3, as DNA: TGTGCCAGCATCACCGCCGGAACAGGGACCGATACGCAGTATTTT.

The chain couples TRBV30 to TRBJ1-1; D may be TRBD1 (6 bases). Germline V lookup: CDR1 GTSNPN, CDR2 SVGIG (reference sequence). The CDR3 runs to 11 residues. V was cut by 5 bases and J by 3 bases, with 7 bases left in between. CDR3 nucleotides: TGTGCCTGGGAGGGGGACACTGAAGCTTTCTTT. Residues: CAWEGDTEAFF. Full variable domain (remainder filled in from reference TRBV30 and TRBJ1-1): SQTIHQWPATLVQPVGSPLSLECTVEGTSNPNLYWYRQAAGRGLQLLFYSVGIGQISSEVPQNLSASRPQDRQFILSSKKLLLSDSGFYLCAWEGDTEAFFGQGTRLTVV.

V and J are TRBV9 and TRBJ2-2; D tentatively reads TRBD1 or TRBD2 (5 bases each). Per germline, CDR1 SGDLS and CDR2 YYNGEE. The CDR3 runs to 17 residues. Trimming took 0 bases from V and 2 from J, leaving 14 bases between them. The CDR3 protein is CASSVERQGPNTGELFF. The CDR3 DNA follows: TGTGCCAGCAGCGTAGAGCGGCAGGGCCCTAACACCGGGGAGCTGTTTTTT.

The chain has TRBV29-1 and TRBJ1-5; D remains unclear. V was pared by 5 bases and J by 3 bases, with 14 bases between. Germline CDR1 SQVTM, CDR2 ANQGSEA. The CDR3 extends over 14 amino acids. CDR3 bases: TGCAGCGTTTCTGCGGGGTTAGACAATCAGCCCCAGCATTTT. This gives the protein CSVSAGLDNQPQHF.

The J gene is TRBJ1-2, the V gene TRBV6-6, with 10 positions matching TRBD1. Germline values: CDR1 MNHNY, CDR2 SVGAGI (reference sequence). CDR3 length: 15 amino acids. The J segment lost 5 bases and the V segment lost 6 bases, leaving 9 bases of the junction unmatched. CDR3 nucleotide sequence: TGTGCCAGCAGCCATCGACAGGGGGCCGGGTATGGCTACACCTTC. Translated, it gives CASSHRQGAGYGYTF.

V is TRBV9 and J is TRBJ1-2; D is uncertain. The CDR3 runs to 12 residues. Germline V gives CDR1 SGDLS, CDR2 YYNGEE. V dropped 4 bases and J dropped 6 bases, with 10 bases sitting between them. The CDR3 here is CASSSRADGYTF. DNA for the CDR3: TGTGCCAGCAGCAGTAGGGCGGATGGCTACACCTTC.